These T cell receptor beta chains were read from a single sample in a study of T-cell memory formation after mild COVID-19. TCRdb processed the 5' RACE reads anew with MiXCR; each CDR3 protein has one entry. The sample consists of more than 110,000 distinct CDR3 sequences, around 14% of them appearing once. The sequencing input was PBMCs or a T cell subset sorted from them (not recorded which). These receptors all come from an adult woman who had mild COVID-19 (a few samples of this study predate the infection). Cell type and time point are not known. CDR3s include the opening cysteine and the closing phenylalanine or tryptophan. D genes are given only for firm matches. Some rows have no size entry. The others give once, few or many, or a class for an expanded clone.

v_gene,j_gene,abundance,d_gene,CDR3aa,CDR3nt
TRBV20-1,TRBJ2-1,.,TRBD1,CSARVGGVGQGYYEQFF,TGCAGTGCTAGAGTAGGAGGTGTTGGACAGGGGTATTATGAGCAGTTCTTC
TRBV29-1,TRBJ1-1,few,.,CSVEDARLNTEAFF,TGCAGCGTTGAAGATGCTCGTTTGAACACTGAAGCTTTCTTT
TRBV11-3,TRBJ2-1,few,.,CASSLGGGSNEQFF,TGTGCCAGCAGCTTAGGAGGCGGATCGAATGAGCAGTTCTTC
TRBV6-5,TRBJ2-7,.,TRBD1,CASSRTIGDRGYEQYF,TGTGCCAGCAGTCGTACTATCGGGGACAGGGGCTACGAGCAGTACTTC
TRBV6-2/TRBV6-3,TRBJ2-1,.,TRBD2,CASSYAGLGHEQFF,TGTGCCAGCAGTTACGCAGGACTAGGCCATGAGCAGTTCTTC
TRBV29-1,TRBJ2-3,few,TRBD2,CSVEAQGGLDTQYF,TGCAGCGTTGAAGCGCAGGGAGGGCTCGATACGCAGTATTTT
TRBV21-1,TRBJ2-7,.,.,CASSKDTLPGEQYF,TGTGCCAGCAGCAAGGACACACTACCGGGGGAGCAGTACTTC
TRBV7-8,TRBJ2-7,.,.,CASSFLGRTYEQYF,TGTGCCAGCAGCTTCTTGGGTCGTACCTACGAGCAGTACTTC
TRBV7-6,TRBJ2-7,.,TRBD1,CASSWGQNYEQYF,TGTGCCAGCAGCTGGGGACAGAATTACGAGCAGTACTTC
TRBV21-1,TRBJ1-4,few,.,CASSGRKDGDEKLFF,TGTGCCAGCAGCGGCAGGAAGGACGGAGATGAAAAACTGTTTTTT